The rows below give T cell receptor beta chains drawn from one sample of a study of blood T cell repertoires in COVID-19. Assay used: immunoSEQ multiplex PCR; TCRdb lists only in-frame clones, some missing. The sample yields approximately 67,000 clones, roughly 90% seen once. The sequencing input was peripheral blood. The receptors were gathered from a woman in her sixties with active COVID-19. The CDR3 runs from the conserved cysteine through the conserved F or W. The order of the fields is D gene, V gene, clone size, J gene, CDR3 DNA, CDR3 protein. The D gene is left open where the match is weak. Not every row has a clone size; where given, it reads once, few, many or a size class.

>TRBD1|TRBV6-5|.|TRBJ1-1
TGTGCCAGCAGAGACAGGGAGTCCAACACTGAAGCTTTCTTT
CASRDRESNTEAFF
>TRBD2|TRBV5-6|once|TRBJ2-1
TGTGCCAGCAGCTTGGGAGCGGGAGAGGCCGATGAGCAGTTCTTC
CASSLGAGEADEQFF
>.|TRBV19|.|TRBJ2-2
TGTGCCAGTAGCCTTGACGGGAGAGCTTTCGGGGAGCTGTTTTTT
CASSLDGRAFGELFF
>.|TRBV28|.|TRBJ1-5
TGTGCCAGCGGGGGGGCGAATCAGCCCCAGCATTTT
CASGGANQPQHF
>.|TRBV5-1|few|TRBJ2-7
TGCGCCAGCAGCTTGGCAGGGCGTGTCTACGAGCAGTACTTC
CASSLAGRVYEQYF
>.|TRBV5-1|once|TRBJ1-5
TGCGCCAGCAGTCCAGGGGGCAATCAGCCCCAGCATTTT
CASSPGGNQPQHF
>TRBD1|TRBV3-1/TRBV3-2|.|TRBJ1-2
TGTGCCAGCAGCCAAGGACAGGGGGACTATGGCTACACCTTC
CASSQGQGDYGYTF
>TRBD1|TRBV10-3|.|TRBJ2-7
TGTGCCATCAGTTCGACAGGGGGGGAGCAGTACTTC
CAISSTGGEQYF
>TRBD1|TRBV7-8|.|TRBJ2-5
TGTGCCAGCAGCTTAGAACAGGGGGTGGGAGAGACCCAGTACTTC
CASSLEQGVGETQYF
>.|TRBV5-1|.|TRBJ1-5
TGCGCCAGCAGCATAGGGGGTAATCAGCCCCAGCATTTT
CASSIGGNQPQHF
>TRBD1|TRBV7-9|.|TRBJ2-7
TGTGCCAGCAGCTTCTCCCAAGACAGGGGGCAAAGGTCCTACGAGCAGTACTTC
CASSFSQDRGQRSYEQYF
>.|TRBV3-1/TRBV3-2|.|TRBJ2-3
TGTGCCAGCAGCCAAGATTCCGGGGATACGCAGTATTTT
CASSQDSGDTQYF
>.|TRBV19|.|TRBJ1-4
TGTGCCAGTAGTATAAGACAGAAACAAGGTCGAGGTGAAAAACTGTTTTTT
CASSIRQKQGRGEKLFF
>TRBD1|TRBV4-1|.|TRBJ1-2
TGCGCCAGCAGCCAACTTACCAGCGACAGGGTGGGTGATGGCTACACCTTC
CASSQLTSDRVGDGYTF
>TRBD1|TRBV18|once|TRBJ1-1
TGTGCCAGCTCACCGACGACAGGGGGCTTTGCTGAAGCTTTCTTT
CASSPTTGGFAEAFF
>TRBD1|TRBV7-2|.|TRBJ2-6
TGTGCCAGCAGCTCCCGGACAGGGGGGCCTGGGGCCAACGTCCTGACTTTC
CASSSRTGGPGANVLTF
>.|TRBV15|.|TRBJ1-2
TGTGCCACCAGCAGAGGGTACAGGGAAGAAATTCGGGACGGCTACACCTTC
CATSRGYREEIRDGYTF
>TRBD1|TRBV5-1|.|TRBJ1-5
TGCGCCAGCAGCCCAGGGGGAGGATATGAGCCCCAGCATTTT
CASSPGGGYEPQHF
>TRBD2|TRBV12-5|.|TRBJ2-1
TGTGCTAGTGGTTCGGGCGGGAGGGCCTACAATGAGCAGTTCTTC
CASGSGGRAYNEQFF
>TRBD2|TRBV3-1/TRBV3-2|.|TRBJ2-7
TGTGCCAGCAGCCATCTCCGGACTAGCGGGAGCATCCCCTACGAGCAGTACTTC
CASSHLRTSGSIPYEQYF
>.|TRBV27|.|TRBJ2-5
TGTGCCAGCAGTTTAAAAGCCTCCGGGGGGACCCAGTACTTC
CASSLKASGGTQYF
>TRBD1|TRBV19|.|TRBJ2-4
TGTGCCAGTAGAGGACAGGAAGACCGAAATCCTATGGGGAGCATTCAGTACTTC
CASRGQEDRNPMGSIQYF
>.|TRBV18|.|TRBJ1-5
TGTGCCAGCTTCATTGAGAATCAGCCCCAGCATTTT
CASFIENQPQHF
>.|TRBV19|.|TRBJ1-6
TGTGCCAGTAGTATCGAAGGCTCCGGACTCTTGGGTTCACCCCTCCACTTT
CASSIEGSGLLGSPLHF
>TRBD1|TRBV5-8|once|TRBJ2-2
TGTGCCAGCAGCCTACCCGGGACAGGGGTGAACACCGGGGAGCTGTTTTTT
CASSLPGTGVNTGELFF
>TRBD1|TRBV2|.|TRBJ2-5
TGTGCCAGCAGCAGACAGGGATTGTACCAAGAGACCCAGTACTTC
CASSRQGLYQETQYF
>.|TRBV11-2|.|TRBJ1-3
TGTGCCAGCAGCTTGAGAGGAGTAGACACCATATATTTT
CASSLRGVDTIYF
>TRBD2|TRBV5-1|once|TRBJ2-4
TGCGCCAGCAGCAAGACAACCGGGACTAGCGGAGGAGTAGCCAAAAACATTCAGTACTTC
CASSKTTGTSGGVAKNIQYF
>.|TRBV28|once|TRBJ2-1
TGTGCCAGCAGTTTGGGGAGGTCCTACAATGAGCAGTTCTTC
CASSLGRSYNEQFF
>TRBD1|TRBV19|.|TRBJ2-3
TGTGCCAGTAGTCGACGGACAGGGGGCTTCGATACGCAGTATTTT
CASSRRTGGFDTQYF
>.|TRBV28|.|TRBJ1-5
TGTGCCAGCAGGGCCGTTGGGGGGTTCAACAATCAGCCCCAGCATTTT
CASRAVGGFNNQPQHF
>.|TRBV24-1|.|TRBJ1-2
TGTGCCACCAGTGAACCCACCGGGACACCACTTAGCTACACCTTC
CATSEPTGTPLSYTF
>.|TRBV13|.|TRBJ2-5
TGTGCCAGCACCCTTACAGGATATCAAGAGACCCAGTACTTC
CASTLTGYQETQYF
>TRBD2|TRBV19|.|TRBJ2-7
TGTGCCACCACCGACGGGGGGGTCGAGCAGTACTTC
CATTDGGVEQYF
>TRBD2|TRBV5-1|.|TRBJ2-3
TGCGCCAGCAGCTTGGGCCCTTCTAGCGGGAGGGCCGAAGATACGCAGTATTTT
CASSLGPSSGRAEDTQYF
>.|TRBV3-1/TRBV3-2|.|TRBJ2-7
TGTGCCAGCAGCCTGGGGAGAGGCTACGAGCAGTACTTC
CASSLGRGYEQYF
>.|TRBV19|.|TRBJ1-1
TGTGCCAGTAGTACTGTTACAGGCGATTTGAACACTGAAGCTTTCTTT
CASSTVTGDLNTEAFF
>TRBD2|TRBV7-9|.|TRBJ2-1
TGTGCCAGCAGCTTGGGGTTAGCGGGACCCAATGAGCAGTTCTTC
CASSLGLAGPNEQFF
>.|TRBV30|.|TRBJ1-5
TGTGCCTGGAGTACACGGGACTTTTTCGCGGGGGCTCAGCCCCAGCATTTT
CAWSTRDFFAGAQPQHF